The 21 T cell receptor beta chains listed next were all sequenced from one sample in a study of control samples from healthy donors and cancer patients. Data came from immunoSEQ multiplex PCR; TCRdb stores just in-frame clones and leaves some out. In the table there are some 87,000 clones, 84% of which are singletons. The specimen was PBMCs. The receptors here all came from a man between 60 and 70 years old with head and neck cancer.

This clone was recorded a few times. The chain links TRBV27 to TRBJ2-7; D possibly matches TRBD1 or TRBD2 (5 bases each). V lost 0 bases and J lost 3, with 12 bases in between. Germline V CDR1 and CDR2: MNHEY, SMNVEV (reference sequence). The CDR3 totals 15 residues. The CDR3 DNA reads TGTGCCAGCAGTTTATCGACGGGGCCGTACTACGAGCAGTACTTC. Protein sequence: CASSLSTGPYYEQYF.

In this sample, this clone turned up once. V is TRBV5-6 and J is TRBJ1-3; possible D gene TRBD1, 5 bases. This CDR3 is 15 amino acids long. The ends were cut back, 0 bases at V and 4 bases at J, with 11 bases in the middle. In germline, CDR1 is SGHDT, CDR2 YYEEEE. CDR3 loop: CASSLEGLSGNTIYF. In nucleotides, the CDR3 is TGTGCCAGCAGCTTGGAGGGACTATCGGGAAACACCATATATTTT.

This clone was counted a few times. The chain joins TRBV6-2 or TRBV6-3 to TRBJ2-7, with 8 positions matching TRBD2. V shed 5 bases and J 0 bases; nucleotides not matched to a gene: 9. CDR1 and CDR2 (germline): MNHEY, SVGEGT. The CDR3 has 16 amino acids. CDR3 DNA: TGTGCCAGCAGTAACGGACTAGCATGGAGCTCCTACGAGCAGTACTTC. Translation gives CASSNGLAWSSYEQYF.

The chain recombines TRBV7-9 with TRBJ1-4, with D perhaps matching TRBD1 (5 bases). Trimming cost V 4 bases and J 9 bases, with 12 bases left between them. CDR3 size: 13 residues. The germline V gene encodes CDR1 SEHNR and CDR2 FQNEAQ (reference sequence). CDR3 DNA: TGTGCCAGCAGCTCGACAGTGACCCAAAAACTGTTTTTT. It is translated as CASSSTVTQKLFF. Full variable domain (missing parts from reference TRBV7-9 and TRBJ1-4): DTGVSQNPRHKITKRGQNVTFRCDPISEHNRLYWYRQTLGQGPEFLTYFQNEAQLEKSRLLSDRFSAERPKGSFSTLEIQRTEQGDSAMYLCASSSTVTQKLFFGSGTQLSVL.

This sequence joins TRBV11-2 and TRBJ2-1, with 10 bases that match TRBD2. Germline V gene data show CDR1 as SGHAT and CDR2 as FQNNGV. The CDR3 sequence is 15 residues long. The trim removed 3 bases at V and 8 bases at J, leaving 7 bases unmatched. In DNA, the CDR3 is TGTGCCAGCAGCTTGAGCGGGAGGGCCGTAGATGAGCAGTTCTTC. This translates into CASSLSGRAVDEQFF.

This clone was counted a single time. A read error may account for a junction end that differs from germline. Here the CDR3 DNA reads TGTGCCTGGAGAAATGAGGAGGGATCTCCTGACTCTTTC. Translated, it gives CAWRNEEGSPDSF. This rearrangement joins TRBV30 to TRBJ2-6, with D maybe TRBD2 (6 bases). This CDR3 has 13 amino acids. Germline-derived CDR1 and CDR2 are GTSNPN and SVGIG (reference sequence).

The chain is built from TRBV6-2 or TRBV6-3 and TRBJ1-5, with 12 positions matching TRBD1. Trimming removed 2 bases from V and 5 bases from J; junction bases left unmatched: 4. CDR1 MNHEY and CDR2 SVGEGT come from the germline V gene. The CDR3 covers 16 residues. The CDR3 here is CASSYIGTGGYQPQHF. The CDR3 nucleotides are TGTGCCAGCAGTTACATCGGGACAGGGGGCTATCAGCCCCAGCATTTT.

This clone came up once. The gene calls are TRBV12-3 or TRBV12-4 and TRBJ2-1; no clear D gene. The CDR3 consists of 12 residues. Trimming stripped 5 bases from V and 9 bases from J, with 11 bases between. The DNA for the CDR3 is TGTGCCAGCAGTGGGCAACTCGGTGAGCAGTTCTTC. Residues: CASSGQLGEQFF.

The rearrangement joins TRBV2 to TRBJ1-5; D uncertain. Germline V gene lookup returns CDR1 SNHLY and CDR2 FYNNEI. This CDR3 is 14 amino acids long. Trimming took off 6 bases at V and 9 bases at J, with 18 bases between the two ends. CDR3 DNA: TGTGCCAGCAGCTTGCCCGTGGGTTCGGGGCCCCAGCATTTT. Protein sequence: CASSLPVGSGPQHF.

The chain uses TRBV27 and TRBJ2-7; either TRBD1 or TRBD2 may supply D (6 bases each). This CDR3 contains 16 residues. In germline, CDR1 is MNHEY, CDR2 SMNVEV (reference sequence). Trimming stripped 5 bases from V and 0 bases from J, with 17 bases between. The CDR3 spells CASSGGRGQLSYEQYF. The CDR3 nucleotides read TGTGCCAGCAGTGGGGGGCGGGGCCAACTCTCCTACGAGCAGTACTTC.

V usage is TRBV7-9 and J usage is TRBJ2-1; 13 nucleotides match TRBD2. V was clipped by 10 bases and J by 8 bases; unmatched bases: 8. This CDR3 is 14 amino acids long. Germline CDR1 is SEHNR and CDR2 is FQNEAQ (reference sequence). The CDR3 reads CATATSGRIHEQFF. The CDR3 nucleotides read TGTGCCACCGCGACTAGCGGGAGGATTCATGAGCAGTTCTTC.

CDR3 region: CASSIGRLEFF. The CDR3 DNA sequence: TGTGCCAGTAGTATCGGGAGGTTGGAGTTCTTC. This chain uses TRBV19 with TRBJ2-1; 7 positions agree with TRBD2. The CDR3 has 11 residues. With 3 bases clipped from V and 14 bases from J, the junction kept 4 bases outside the gene matches. The germline V gene has CDR1 LNHDA and CDR2 SQIVND (reference sequence).

The rearrangement joins TRBV3-1 (or the pseudogene TRBV3-2) to TRBJ2-6, with 8 bases identical to TRBD1. V was clipped by 4 bases and J by 0 bases; unmatched bases: 5. CDR1 LGHDT and CDR2 YNNKEL come from the germline V gene (reference sequence). This CDR3 comprises 17 residues. The CDR3 DNA follows: TGTGCCAGCAGCCGACAGGGGCCGAACTCTGGGGCCAACGTCCTGACTTTC. Protein product: CASSRQGPNSGANVLTF.

This chain joins TRBV5-6 and TRBJ2-1; TRBD1 matches at 9 bases. J was trimmed by 7 bases and V by 4 bases; bases with no gene match: 9. Germline lookup yields CDR1 SGHDT and CDR2 YYEEEE. The CDR3 covers 15 residues. CDR3 in amino acids: CASSLRQGGRNEQFF. DNA of the CDR3: TGTGCCAGCAGCCTGAGACAGGGGGGGAGGAATGAGCAGTTCTTC. The full variable domain, completed using reference TRBV5-6 and TRBJ2-1, is DAGVTQSPTHLIKTRGQQVTLRCSPKSGHDTVSWYQQALGQGPQFIFQYYEEEERQRGNFPDRFSGHQFPNYSSELNVNALLLGDSALYLCASSLRQGGRNEQFFGPGTRLTVL.

The chain has TRBV19 and TRBJ1-4; the D is unclear. The CDR3 is made up of 18 amino acids. The germline V and J ends were trimmed by 2 bases and 0 bases, with 16 bases remaining between them. Germline CDR1 is LNHDA and CDR2 is SQIVND (reference sequence). Here the CDR3 DNA reads TGTGCCAGTAGTATATATCCGAACACAAGGGCAACTAATGAAAAACTGTTTTTT. Residues: CASSIYPNTRATNEKLFF.

This chain connects TRBV29-1 to TRBJ2-5, with D uncertain. CDR3 length: 12 amino acids. V lost 2 bases to trimming and J lost 1 base, with 5 bases between them. Per germline, CDR1 SQVTM and CDR2 ANQGSEA. Written as DNA, the CDR3 is TGCAGCGTTGAAACCCCCCAAGAGACCCAGTACTTC. Protein product: CSVETPQETQYF.

The DNA for the CDR3 is TGTGGTTCGGGAGAAGGCCGGGGCCAGATGAAGCAGTATTTT. This gives the protein CGSGEGRGQMKQYF. The V gene is TRBV2, the J gene TRBJ2-3; possible D gene TRBD2, 6 bases. Germline CDR1 SNHLY, CDR2 FYNNEI. This CDR3 region has 14 residues.

The rearrangement links TRBV7-8 to TRBJ2-1, with D maybe TRBD2 (6 bases). The V and J ends lost 5 bases and 0 bases respectively, with 14 bases between them. The CDR3 consists of 16 residues. The germline V gene encodes CDR1 SGHVS and CDR2 FQNEAQ. Here the CDR3 reads CASSRRGSASYNEQFF. The CDR3 DNA reads as TGTGCCAGCAGCCGGAGGGGATCAGCCTCCTACAATGAGCAGTTCTTC.

This rearrangement joins TRBV6-4 to TRBJ2-3; 9 bases align to TRBD1. This CDR3 has 16 amino acids. CDR1 MRHNA and CDR2 SNTAGT come from the germline V gene. Trimming removed 4 bases from V and 5 bases from J; junction bases left unmatched: 10. CDR3: CASSGPGQGDIDTQYF. In DNA form, the CDR3 reads TGTGCCAGCAGTGGTCCGGGACAGGGTGACATAGATACGCAGTATTTT.

The chain is built from TRBV16 and TRBJ2-5; D assignment may be TRBD1 or TRBD2 (6 bases each). The CDR3 loop spans 14 amino acids. Trimming took off 4 bases at V and 9 bases at J, with 18 bases between the two ends. Germline V CDR1 and CDR2: KGHSY, FQNENV. The DNA for the CDR3 is TGTGCCAGCAGCCGAGAGGGGGGCTACGGGGCCCAGTACTTC. Its protein is CASSREGGYGAQYF.

The chain combines TRBV10-3 with TRBJ1-1; a possible D gene is TRBD1 (5 bases). V was cut by 4 bases and J by 7 bases, with 7 bases left in between. The CDR3 runs 11 residues. Germline V gene lookup returns CDR1 ENHRY and CDR2 SYGVKD. The CDR3 DNA sequence: TGTGCCATCAGTGGCAGGGATGAAGCTTTCTTT. Translation gives CAISGRDEAFF.